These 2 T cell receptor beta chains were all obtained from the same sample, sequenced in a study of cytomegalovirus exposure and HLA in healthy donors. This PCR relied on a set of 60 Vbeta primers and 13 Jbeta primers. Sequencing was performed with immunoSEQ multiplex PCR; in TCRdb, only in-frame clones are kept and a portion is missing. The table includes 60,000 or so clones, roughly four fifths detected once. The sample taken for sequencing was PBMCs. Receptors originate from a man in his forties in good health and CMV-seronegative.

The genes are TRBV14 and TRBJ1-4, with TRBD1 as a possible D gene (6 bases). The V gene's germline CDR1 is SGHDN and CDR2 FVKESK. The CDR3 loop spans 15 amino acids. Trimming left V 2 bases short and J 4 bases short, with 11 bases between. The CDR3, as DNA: TGTGCCAGCAGCCAAACAGGGTTCGGTAATGAAAAACTGTTTTTT. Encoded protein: CASSQTGFGNEKLFF. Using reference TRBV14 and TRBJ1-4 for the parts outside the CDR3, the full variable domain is EAGVTQFPSHSVIEKGQTVTLRCDPISGHDNLYWYRRVMGKEIKFLLHFVKESKQDESGMPNNRFLAERTGGTYSTLKVQPAELEDSGVYFCASSQTGFGNEKLFFGSGTQLSVL.

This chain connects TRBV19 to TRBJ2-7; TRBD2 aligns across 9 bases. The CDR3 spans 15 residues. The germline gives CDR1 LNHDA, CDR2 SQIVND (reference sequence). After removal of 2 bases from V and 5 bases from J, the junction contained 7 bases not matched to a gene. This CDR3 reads CASSISLAGIHEQYF. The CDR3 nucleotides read TGTGCCAGTAGTATAAGTCTAGCGGGGATCCACGAGCAGTACTTC.